What follows are 19 T cell receptor beta chains derived from one specimen sequenced in a study of T cells expressing NK-cell markers. TCRdb re-called the 5' RACE reads; every CDR3 protein appears as one record, without DNA. Its table lists 350,000 to 400,000 distinct CDR3 sequences. Sequenced material: blood T cells: a sorted CD56 or NKG2C T cell subset, CD4+ or CD8+ T cells, or bulk PBMC T cells (not recorded which). These receptors were obtained from a woman in her forties or fifties in good health.

The chain employs TRBV14 and TRBJ2-7. The germline gives CDR1 SGHDN, CDR2 FVKESK. The CDR3 covers 12 residues. The CDR3 sequence is CASTQGSGEQYF.

The CDR3 spells CASSLKTRKETQYF. The rearrangement links TRBV12-3 or TRBV12-4 to TRBJ2-5. The length of the CDR3 is 14 residues.

The CDR3 sequence is CATSRVSPGNEQFF. V usage is TRBV15 and J usage is TRBJ2-1; TCRdb designates TRBD1, a call that cannot be tested without DNA. The CDR3 consists of 14 residues. The germline gives CDR1 LNHNV, CDR2 YYDKDF (reference sequence).

The gene calls are TRBV6-5 and TRBJ2-1; as DNA is missing, the TRBD1 call by TCRdb cannot be tested. CDR1 is MNHEY, CDR2 SVGAGI, per germline. CDR3 size: 15 residues. The CDR3 here is CASSPSGNRGNEQFF.

The V gene is TRBV10-3, the J gene TRBJ2-7; TCRdb names TRBD2, which stays unverified in the absence of DNA. CDR1 and CDR2 (germline): ENHRY, SYGVKD. The CDR3 is 16 amino acids. The CDR3 region is CAISGVSPGRSYEQYF.

The V call is TRBV20-1, the J call TRBJ1-4; lacking DNA, the TRBD1 call made by TCRdb goes unchecked. CDR3 length: 14 residues. Germline CDR1 DFQATT, CDR2 SNEGSKA (reference sequence). CDR3 residues: CSAPPTGLNEKLFF.

The chain's CDR3 is CASSQEAHPQETQYF. This chain links TRBV4-1 with TRBJ2-5. The germline CDR1 and CDR2 sequences are MGHRA and YSYEKL. This CDR3 is built from 15 residues.

This chain links TRBV29-1 with TRBJ2-5; TCRdb designates TRBD2, a call that cannot be tested without DNA. The CDR3 spans 17 residues. Germline V gene sequence: CDR1 SQVTM, CDR2 ANQGSEA. CDR3 sequence: CSVLGLAGEGGQETQYF.

The chain has TRBV12-3 or TRBV12-4 and TRBJ2-1; TCRdb reports TRBD2, a call that lacks DNA to check it against. The CDR3 consists of 15 residues. The chain's CDR3 is CASRLAGGPGNEQFF.

The chain is built from TRBV15 and TRBJ2-5. Germline CDR1 LNHNV, CDR2 YYDKDF (reference sequence). The CDR3 is 14 residues long. The chain's CDR3 is CATSEEHGQETQYF.

The CDR3 region is CATSTSSGRAGEQFF. The V gene is TRBV15, the J gene TRBJ2-1; as DNA is missing, the TRBD2 call by TCRdb cannot be tested. The CDR3 runs to 15 residues. Germline CDR1 reads LNHNV; CDR2 reads YYDKDF (reference sequence).

The rearrangement links TRBV5-1 to TRBJ2-2. Germline CDR1 is SGHRS and CDR2 is YFSETQ. This CDR3 spans 14 amino acids. This CDR3 reads CASSLAVGTGELFF.

J is TRBJ2-1 and V is TRBV5-1; TCRdb's assignment of TRBD1 cannot be checked, as there is no DNA. The CDR3 consists of 16 residues. Germline CDR1 and CDR2: SGHRS and YFSETQ. This chain's CDR3 is CASSSSQGRLYNEQFF.

The genes are TRBV4-1 and TRBJ2-1; lacking DNA, the TRBD1 call made by TCRdb goes unchecked. CDR1 MGHRA and CDR2 YSYEKL come from the germline V gene. The CDR3 runs 13 residues. The CDR3 loop is CASSQAGSNEQFF.

The chain employs TRBV24-1 and TRBJ2-1; TCRdb's D gene call, TRBD2, goes unchecked for lack of DNA. The CDR3 covers 13 residues. Germline values: CDR1 KGHDR, CDR2 SFDVKD. CDR3: CATRASGGNEQFF.

The chain is built from TRBV7-8 and TRBJ2-1; the D call from TCRdb, TRBD2, cannot be confirmed without DNA. The V gene's germline CDR1 is SGHVS and CDR2 FQNEAQ. The CDR3 covers 15 residues. CDR3 residues: CASSGRRPAGNEQFF.

This rearrangement joins TRBV20-1 to TRBJ2-1; absent DNA, TCRdb's TRBD2 call cannot be checked. The CDR3 spans 16 residues. The V gene's germline CDR1 is DFQATT and CDR2 SNEGSKA (reference sequence). This CDR3 is CSARVASGISYNEQFF.

The chain uses TRBV14 and TRBJ2-7. This CDR3 has 14 amino acids. Germline V CDR1 and CDR2: SGHDN, FVKESK. The CDR3 region is CASSQEGWLHEQYF.

V gene TRBV12-3 or TRBV12-4 combines with J gene TRBJ1-1. The CDR3 is 15 amino acids. The CDR3 loop is CASSLHWGLNTEAFF.